Detailed here is one T cell receptor beta chain. Its antigen target is currently unknown. No base quality information exists; no much larger clone differs at one position. TCR beta libraries were generated from genomic DNA with the immunoSEQ kit, following the manufacturer's recommendations. To prepare libraries, a first multiplex PCR with proprietary primers was run, followed by a second PCR that added unique barcodes, and a bead cleanup was done after each round. Each sample batch included a kit-provided positive control reaction and a negative control reaction. The final libraries were assessed on an Agilent 4200 TapeStation D1000 ScreenTape, pooled by volume, and quantified by qPCR. Sequencing ran on an Illumina NextSeq500 with a MidOutput 150-cycle cartridge, using 156 Read1 and 15 Index1 cycles with kit custom primers. The pooled library was loaded at around 0.98 pM, with an approximately 21% PhiX control spiked in. The published analysis was carried out like this. Vendor-processed data were analyzed in R, and a clonotype was defined as all T cells sharing the same CDR3 nucleotide sequence. In the clone abundance analyses, frequencies were normalized to the 10,000 most abundant clones in each sample. Public T cell clones, which averaged fewer than five per sample, were removed prior to analysis. An abundance difference of at least 32-fold between compartments was the criterion for calling clonotypes tumor-enriched or baseline blood-enriched. A beta-binomial differential abundance model was used to identify clonotypes that were expanded or contracted between blood time points. Tumor-blood repertoire similarity was measured with the Baroni-Urbani and Buser coefficient, and groups were compared using two-tailed Wilcoxon tests in R. In its TCRdb copy, this immuneACCESS table keeps in-frame sequences only and misses some clones. Where compared with another copy, unresolved V genes explain less than half of these, and the others have no known cause. That table gives V, J and clone size, and the DNA gave D and trimming. The sample includes around 180,000 clones, with 88% observed a single time. The top ten hold approximately 11% of the sample.

These data belong to a study of radiation and T cells in renal cell carcinoma (dated by TCRdb to the early 2020s). About the investigation overall: TCR beta sequencing covered approximately 50 samples in total, comprising around 26 tumors and approximately 27 peripheral blood samples. The last blood draw happened 4 weeks after radiation, timed to coincide with nephrectomy. A total of 4 million to 5 million unique CDR3 nucleotide sequences, encoding roughly 2.7 million unique CDR3 amino acid sequences, were found across all 50 or so samples. What the work shows at the level of the full study, not this receptor alone: An increase in top tumor clonotypes in blood was observed from baseline to 2 weeks post-radiation, followed by contraction by 4 weeks, which was taken to suggest transient expansion of tumor-resident clones. Because no pretreatment tumor biopsies were available, whether clonotypes were present in the tumor at baseline could not be determined. Because the trial had a single-armed design, the trial could not examine how radiation dose or scheduling affected the TCR repertoire. Tracking of blood repertoire dynamics stopped at less than five weeks after treatment, with no follow-up past that point.

Spanning cysteine to phenylalanine, the CDR3 consists of 16 amino acids. The retained sequence is limited to the CDR3, 48 bases, with the frame set at the first base. The V and J ends are trimmed by 2 bases and 5 bases, leaving 15 bases between them. Taken from the germline V gene, the CDR1 and CDR2 loops are SGHNT and YENEEA. The time point label, as the study defines it: blood 4 weeks post-SBRT, at nephrectomy. Explained via the paper, the treatment or condition label denotes: 15 Gy SBRT to primary tumor, nephrectomy 4 weeks later. The samples were drawn from a clinical trial, where primary renal cell carcinomas were treated with 15 Gy of stereotactic body radiation therapy and then removed by nephrectomy 4 weeks afterward. Serial peripheral blood from radiation-treated patients was sampled at baseline, 2 weeks and 4 weeks after SBRT to track tumor-enriched clonotypes. Every patient's renal cell carcinoma showed clear cell pathology. The QIAamp DNA Blood Mini Kit (Qiagen) was used to prepare genomic DNA for TCR sequencing. Only samples passing all quality control checks were included in the analyses.

The receptor's source is a woman aged 50 to 65 with renal cell carcinoma. Source: blood, taken from a patient whose treatment included radiotherapy and nephrectomy. The rearrangement joined TRBV11-3 to TRBJ2-2; no confident D gene assignment can be made. The CDR3 region reads CASSLSAVSRTGELFF. Here is the DNA: TGTGCCAGCAGCTTATCGGCCGTTTCTCGAACCGGGGAGCTGTTTTTT.